This T cell receptor beta chain was retrieved from a study of monozygotic twins with inflammatory bowel disease. Following a re-call of the 5' RACE reads, TCRdb has one entry per CDR3 protein and lacks DNA. This sample's table reports 150,000 to 200,000 distinct CDR3 sequences. With respect to this clonotype: Antigen: not known.

Study-level results: Limited statistical power may explain no repertoire similarity difference between concordant and discordant twins. The analysis failed to separate different T cell subtypes. Patients got different immunosuppressive treatments, which may have made their repertoires more variable.

Per the germline V gene, CDR1 is LGHNA and CDR2 is YSLEER. This CDR3 region has 17 residues. Sequenced input: blood. The source of this sequence is a human donor with ulcerative colitis or Crohn's disease, or a healthy co-twin of an affected twin (not recorded which). V and J are TRBV4-3 and TRBJ2-7. CDR3 sequence: CASSQDLGSGSTYEQYF.